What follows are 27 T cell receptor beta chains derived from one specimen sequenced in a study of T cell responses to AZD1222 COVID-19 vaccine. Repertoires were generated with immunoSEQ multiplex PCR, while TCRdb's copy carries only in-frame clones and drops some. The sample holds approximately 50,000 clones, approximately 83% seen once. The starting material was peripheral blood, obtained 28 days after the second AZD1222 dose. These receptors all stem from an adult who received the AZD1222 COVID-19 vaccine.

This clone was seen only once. CDR3 loop: CASSPPVAGVRPNEQFF. CDR3 in DNA: TGTGCCAGCAGCCCCCCAGTAGCGGGAGTACGTCCCAATGAGCAGTTCTTC. The rearrangement uses TRBV3-1 (or the pseudogene TRBV3-2) and TRBJ2-1, with 9 bases fitting TRBD2. Losses at the gene ends were 4 bases for V and 6 bases for J; bases not matched to a gene: 13. Germline CDR1 reads LGHDT; CDR2 reads YNNKEL (reference sequence). CDR3 length equals 17 residues.

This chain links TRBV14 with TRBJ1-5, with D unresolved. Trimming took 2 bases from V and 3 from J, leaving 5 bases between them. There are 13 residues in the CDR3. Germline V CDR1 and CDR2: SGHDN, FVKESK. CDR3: CASSQRDNQPQHF. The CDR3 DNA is TGTGCCAGCAGCCAACGAGACAATCAGCCCCAGCATTTT.

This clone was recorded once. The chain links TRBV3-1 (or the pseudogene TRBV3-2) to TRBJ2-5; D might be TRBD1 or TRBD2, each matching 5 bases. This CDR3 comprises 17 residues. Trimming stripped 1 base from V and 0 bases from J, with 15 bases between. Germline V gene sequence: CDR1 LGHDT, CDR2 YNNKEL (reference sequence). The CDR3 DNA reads TGTGCCAGCAGCCAAGTACCCCCGGGACCAAACCAAGAGACCCAGTACTTC. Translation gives CASSQVPPGPNQETQYF.

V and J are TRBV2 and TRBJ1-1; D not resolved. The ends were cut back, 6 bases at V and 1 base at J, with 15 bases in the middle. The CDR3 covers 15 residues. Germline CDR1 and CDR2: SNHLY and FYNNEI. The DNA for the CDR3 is TGTGCCAGCAGCGACCGAGAATTGGGGAACACTGAAGCTTTCTTT. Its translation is CASSDRELGNTEAFF.

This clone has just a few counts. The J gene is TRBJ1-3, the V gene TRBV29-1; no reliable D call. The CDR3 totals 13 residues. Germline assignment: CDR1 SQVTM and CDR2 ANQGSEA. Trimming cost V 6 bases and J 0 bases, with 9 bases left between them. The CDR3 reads CSVAWDSGNTIYF. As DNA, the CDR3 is TGCAGCGTGGCATGGGACTCTGGAAACACCATATATTTT. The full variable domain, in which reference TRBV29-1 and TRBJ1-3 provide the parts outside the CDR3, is SAVISQKPSRDICQRGTSLTIQCQVDSQVTMMFWYRQQPGQSLTLIATANQGSEATYESGFVIDKFPISRPNLTFSTLTVSNMSPEDSSIYLCSVAWDSGNTIYFGEGSWLTVV.

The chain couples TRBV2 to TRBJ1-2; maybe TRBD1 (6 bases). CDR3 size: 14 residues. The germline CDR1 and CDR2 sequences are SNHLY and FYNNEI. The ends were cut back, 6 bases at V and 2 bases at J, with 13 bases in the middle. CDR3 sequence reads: CASRRDTVNYGYTF. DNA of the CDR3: TGTGCCAGCAGACGGGACACGGTGAACTATGGCTACACCTTC.

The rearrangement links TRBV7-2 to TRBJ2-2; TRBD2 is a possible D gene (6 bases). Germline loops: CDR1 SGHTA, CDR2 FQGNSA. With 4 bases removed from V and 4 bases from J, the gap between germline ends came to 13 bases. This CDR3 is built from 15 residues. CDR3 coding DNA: TGTGCCAGCAGCTCCGGGCCCGGGGGCACCGGGGAGCTGTTTTTT. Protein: CASSSGPGGTGELFF.

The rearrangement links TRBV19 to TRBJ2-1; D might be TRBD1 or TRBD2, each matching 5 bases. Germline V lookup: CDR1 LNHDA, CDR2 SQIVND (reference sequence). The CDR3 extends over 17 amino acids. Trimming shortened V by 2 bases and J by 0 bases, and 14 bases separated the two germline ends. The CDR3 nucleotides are TGTGCCAGTAGTATAACTTTTTGGGGGAACTCCTACAATGAGCAGTTCTTC. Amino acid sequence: CASSITFWGNSYNEQFF. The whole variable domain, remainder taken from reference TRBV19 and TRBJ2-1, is DGGITQSPKYLFRKEGQNVTLSCEQNLNHDAMYWYRQDPGQGLRLIYYSQIVNDFQKGDIAEGYSVSREKKESFPLTVTSAQKNPTAFYLCASSITFWGNSYNEQFFGPGTRLTVL.

Here the CDR3 reads CASSRGVAGGSQETQYF. In DNA form, the CDR3 reads TGTGCCAGCAGCCGCGGGGTAGCGGGGGGGAGCCAAGAGACCCAGTACTTC. The chain is built from TRBV7-7 and TRBJ2-5, with 11 bases aligning to TRBD2. Germline lookup yields CDR1 SSHAT and CDR2 FNYEAQ (reference sequence). The CDR3 sequence is 17 residues long. After removal of 5 bases from V and 1 base from J, the junction contained 9 bases not matched to a gene.

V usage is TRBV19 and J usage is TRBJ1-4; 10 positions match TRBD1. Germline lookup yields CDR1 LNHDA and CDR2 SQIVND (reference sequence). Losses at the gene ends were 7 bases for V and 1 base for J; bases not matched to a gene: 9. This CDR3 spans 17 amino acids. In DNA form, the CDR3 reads TGTGCCAGTATTCCCCGCGGGACAGGGGAAACTAATGAAAAACTGTTTTTT. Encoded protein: CASIPRGTGETNEKLFF.

The CDR3: CASSLVSAETGELFF. CDR3 nucleotide sequence: TGTGCCAGCAGCTTAGTTTCGGCAGAGACCGGGGAGCTGTTTTTT. The chain links TRBV7-9 to TRBJ2-2; no clear D. Germline lookup yields CDR1 SEHNR and CDR2 FQNEAQ (reference sequence). Trimming pared 1 base from V and 5 bases from J, leaving 11 bases between. CDR3 length equals 15 residues.

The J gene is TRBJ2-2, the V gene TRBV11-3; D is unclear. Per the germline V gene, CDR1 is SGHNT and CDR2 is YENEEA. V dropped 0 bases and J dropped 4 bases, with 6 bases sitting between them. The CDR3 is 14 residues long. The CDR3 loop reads CASSLDPVTGELFF. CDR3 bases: TGTGCCAGCAGCTTAGATCCAGTCACCGGGGAGCTGTTTTTT.

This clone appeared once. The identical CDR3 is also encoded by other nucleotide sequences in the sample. The CDR3 nucleotides are TGTGCCAGCAGTTTCAACCCGAACACTGAAGCTTTCTTT. Translating gives CASSFNPNTEAFF. The chain combines TRBV12-3 or TRBV12-4 with TRBJ1-1; D is ambiguous. There are 13 residues in the CDR3. The germline V and J ends were trimmed by 3 bases and 1 base, with 6 bases remaining between them.

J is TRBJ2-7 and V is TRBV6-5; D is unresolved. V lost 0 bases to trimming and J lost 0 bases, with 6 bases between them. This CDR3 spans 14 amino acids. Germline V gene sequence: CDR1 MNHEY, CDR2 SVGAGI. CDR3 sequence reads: CASSYSYTSYEQYF. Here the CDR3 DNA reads TGTGCCAGCAGTTACTCCTACACCTCCTACGAGCAGTACTTC.

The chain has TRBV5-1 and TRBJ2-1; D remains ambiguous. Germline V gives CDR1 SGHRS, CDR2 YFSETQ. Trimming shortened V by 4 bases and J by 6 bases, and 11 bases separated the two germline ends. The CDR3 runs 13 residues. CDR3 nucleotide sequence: TGCGCCAGCAGCACCCCTCCCGGCAATGAGCAGTTCTTC. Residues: CASSTPPGNEQFF.

The CDR3 DNA reads as TGCGCCAGCAGCCAGTCCGACCGCCCCAATGAGCAGTTCTTC. Protein sequence: CASSQSDRPNEQFF. The rearrangement joins TRBV4-1 to TRBJ2-1; D is unresolved. V lost 3 bases, J lost 6 bases, and 12 bases lay in between. Looked up from germline, CDR1 is MGHRA and CDR2 is YSYEKL. The CDR3 runs 14 residues.

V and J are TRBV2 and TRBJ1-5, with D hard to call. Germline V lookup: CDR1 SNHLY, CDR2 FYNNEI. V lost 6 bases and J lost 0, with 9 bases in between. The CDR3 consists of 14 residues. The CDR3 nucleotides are TGTGCCAGCAGGGGTCTCAATAGCAATCAGCCCCAGCATTTT. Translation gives CASRGLNSNQPQHF.

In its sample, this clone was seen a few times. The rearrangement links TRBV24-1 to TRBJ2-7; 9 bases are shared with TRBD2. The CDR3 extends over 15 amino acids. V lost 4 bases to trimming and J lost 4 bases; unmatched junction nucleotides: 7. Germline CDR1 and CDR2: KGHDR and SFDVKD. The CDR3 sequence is CATSDKTSGRYEQYF. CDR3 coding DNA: TGTGCCACCAGTGACAAGACTAGCGGTCGATACGAGCAGTACTTC.

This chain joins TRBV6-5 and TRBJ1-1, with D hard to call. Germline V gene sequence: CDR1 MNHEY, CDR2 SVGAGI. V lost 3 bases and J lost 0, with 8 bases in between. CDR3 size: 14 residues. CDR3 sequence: CASSYHRLNTEAFF. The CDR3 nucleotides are TGTGCCAGCAGTTATCATCGGCTGAACACTGAAGCTTTCTTT.

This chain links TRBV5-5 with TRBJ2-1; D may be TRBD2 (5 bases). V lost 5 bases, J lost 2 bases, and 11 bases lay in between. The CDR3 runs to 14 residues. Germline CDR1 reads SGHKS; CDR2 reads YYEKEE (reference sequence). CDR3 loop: CASRRSSPYNEQFF. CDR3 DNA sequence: TGTGCCAGCAGACGGTCTAGCCCCTACAATGAGCAGTTCTTC.

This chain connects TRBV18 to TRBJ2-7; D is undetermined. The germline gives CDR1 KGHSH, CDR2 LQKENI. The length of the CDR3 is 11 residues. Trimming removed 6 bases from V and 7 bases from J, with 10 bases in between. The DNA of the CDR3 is TGTGCCAGCTCCGGTGAGATGGAGCAGTACTTC. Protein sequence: CASSGEMEQYF. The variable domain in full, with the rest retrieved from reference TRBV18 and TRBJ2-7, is NAGVMQNPRHLVRRRGQEARLRCSPMKGHSHVYWYRQLPEEGLKFMVYLQKENIIDESGMPKERFSAEFPKEGPSILRIQQVVRGDSAAYFCASSGEMEQYFGPGTRLTVT.

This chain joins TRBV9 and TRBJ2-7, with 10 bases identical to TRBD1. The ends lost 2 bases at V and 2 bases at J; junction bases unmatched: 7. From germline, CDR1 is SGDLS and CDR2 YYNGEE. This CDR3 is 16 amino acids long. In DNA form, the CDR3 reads TGTGCCAGCAGCGTCAGCTCCGGGACAGGGGCCTACGAGCAGTACTTC. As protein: CASSVSSGTGAYEQYF. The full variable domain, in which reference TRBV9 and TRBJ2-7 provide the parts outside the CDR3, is DSGVTQTPKHLITATGQRVTLRCSPRSGDLSVYWYQQSLDQGLQFLIQYYNGEERAKGNILERFSAQQFPDLHSELNLSSLELGDSALYFCASSVSSGTGAYEQYFGPGTRLTVT.

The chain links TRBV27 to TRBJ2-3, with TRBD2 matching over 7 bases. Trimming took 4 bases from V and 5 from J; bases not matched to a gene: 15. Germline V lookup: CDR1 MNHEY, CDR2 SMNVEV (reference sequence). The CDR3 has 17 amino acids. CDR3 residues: CASSSPPKSGKGDTQYF. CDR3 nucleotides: TGTGCCAGCAGTTCCCCTCCGAAAAGCGGGAAGGGAGATACGCAGTATTTT.

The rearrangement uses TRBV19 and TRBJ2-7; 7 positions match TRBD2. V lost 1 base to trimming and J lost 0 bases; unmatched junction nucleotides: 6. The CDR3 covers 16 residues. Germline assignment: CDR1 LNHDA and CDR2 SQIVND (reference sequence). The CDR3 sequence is CASSIGETSSSYEQYF. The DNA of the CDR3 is TGTGCCAGTAGTATAGGCGAGACTAGCAGCTCCTACGAGCAGTACTTC.

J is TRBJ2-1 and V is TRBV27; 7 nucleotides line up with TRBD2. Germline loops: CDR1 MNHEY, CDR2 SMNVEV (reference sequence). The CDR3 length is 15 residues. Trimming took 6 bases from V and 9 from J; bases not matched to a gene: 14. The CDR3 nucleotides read TGTGCCAGCAGGCCTAGCGGCACTGCCGGCGGTGAGCAGTTCTTC. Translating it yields CASRPSGTAGGEQFF.

This chain's CDR3 is CATSATPGASVHEQFF. CDR3 DNA: TGTGCCACCAGTGCCACCCCAGGCGCTAGCGTTCATGAGCAGTTCTTC. This sequence joins TRBV24-1 and TRBJ2-1; tentatively, D is TRBD2 (6 bases). Germline CDR1 reads KGHDR; CDR2 reads SFDVKD. V lost 5 bases and J lost 8, with 21 bases in between. The CDR3 has 16 amino acids.

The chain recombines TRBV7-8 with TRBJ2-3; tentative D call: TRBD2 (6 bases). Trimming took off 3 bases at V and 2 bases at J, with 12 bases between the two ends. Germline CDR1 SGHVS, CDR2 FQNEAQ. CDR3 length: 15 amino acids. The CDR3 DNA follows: TGTGCCAGCAGCTTTAGAGGAGGGTTCACAGATACGCAGTATTTT. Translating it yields CASSFRGGFTDTQYF.